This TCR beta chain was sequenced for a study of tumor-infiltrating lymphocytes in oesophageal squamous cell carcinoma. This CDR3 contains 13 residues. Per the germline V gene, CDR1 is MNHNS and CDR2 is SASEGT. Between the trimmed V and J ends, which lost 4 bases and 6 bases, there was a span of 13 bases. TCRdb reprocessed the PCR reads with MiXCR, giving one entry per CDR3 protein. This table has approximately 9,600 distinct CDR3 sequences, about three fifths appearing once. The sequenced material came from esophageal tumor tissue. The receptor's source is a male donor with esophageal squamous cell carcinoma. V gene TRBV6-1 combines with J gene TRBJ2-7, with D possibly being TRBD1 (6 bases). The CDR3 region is CASSATGSGEQYF. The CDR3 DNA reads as TGTGCCAGCAGTGCCACAGGGTCCGGCGAGCAGTACTTC.